The next 2 T cell receptor beta chains were all read from a single sample in a study of long-term antiretroviral therapy in people with HIV. immunoSEQ v3.0 was run at survey level. Clones were read by immunoSEQ multiplex PCR, and TCRdb kept only the in-frame ones, dropping some. The sample lists tens of thousands of clones, just over 90% occurring once. Here the sequenced sample was unsorted PBMCs, taken 7.6 years after starting antiretroviral therapy. All receptors derive from a woman aged 40 to 50 with HIV.

The chain recombines TRBV5-4 with TRBJ1-1, with D perhaps matching TRBD1 (6 bases). This CDR3 region has 15 residues. The germline V and J ends were trimmed by 4 bases and 1 base, with 14 bases remaining between them. Germline V gene lookup returns CDR1 SGHNT and CDR2 YYREEE (reference sequence). The CDR3, as DNA: TGTGCCAGCAGCCGCGGGGGACAAGCGAACACTGAAGCTTTCTTT. Its protein is CASSRGGQANTEAFF. The full variable domain, rest sourced from reference TRBV5-4 and TRBJ1-1, is ETGVTQSPTHLIKTRGQQVTLRCSSQSGHNTVSWYQQALGQGPQFIFQYYREEENGRGNFPPRFSGLQFPNYSSELNVNALELDDSALYLCASSRGGQANTEAFFGQGTRLTVV.

The gene calls are TRBV7-8 and TRBJ1-5; 7 bases map to TRBD1. Germline V lookup: CDR1 SGHVS, CDR2 FQNEAQ. Germline trimming cut 5 bases from V and 11 bases from J; bases unmatched to any gene: 15. The CDR3 runs 15 residues. CDR3 sequence reads: CASSRADRLSGAQHF. CDR3 bases: TGTGCCAGCAGCCGAGCGGACAGGCTCTCTGGGGCCCAGCATTTT.